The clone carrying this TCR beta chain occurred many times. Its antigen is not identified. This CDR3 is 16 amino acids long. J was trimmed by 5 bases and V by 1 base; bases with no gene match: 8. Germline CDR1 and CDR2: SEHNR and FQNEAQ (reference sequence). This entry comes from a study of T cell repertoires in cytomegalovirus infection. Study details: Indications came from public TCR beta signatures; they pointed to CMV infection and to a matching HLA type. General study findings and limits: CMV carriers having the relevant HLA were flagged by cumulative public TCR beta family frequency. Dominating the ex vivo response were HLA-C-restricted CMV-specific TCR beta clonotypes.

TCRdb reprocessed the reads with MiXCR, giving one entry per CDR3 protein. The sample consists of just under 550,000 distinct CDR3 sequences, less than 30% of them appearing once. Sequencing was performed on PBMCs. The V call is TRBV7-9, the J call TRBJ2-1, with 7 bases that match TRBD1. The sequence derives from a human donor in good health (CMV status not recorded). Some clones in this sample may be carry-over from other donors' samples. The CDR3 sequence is CASSLGTGTEDNEQFF. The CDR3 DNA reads TGTGCCAGCAGCTTAGGAACCGGGACAGAGGACAATGAGCAGTTCTTC.